One and the same sample provided the 7 T cell receptor beta chains below, sequenced in a study of cytomegalovirus exposure and HLA in healthy donors. Primers included in the PCR were 60 Vbeta and 13 Jbeta primers. The repertoire was sequenced with immunoSEQ multiplex PCR; TCRdb's copy has only in-frame clones and lacks some. The sample lists hundreds of thousands of clones; 75% to 80% were seen once. The sequencing sample was made of PBMCs. The receptor source for this set is a male donor in good health and CMV-seronegative.

This clone was found once. The chain combines TRBV28 with TRBJ1-4; D is ambiguous. Trimming stripped 4 bases from V and 11 bases from J, with 23 bases between. Looked up from germline, CDR1 is MDHEN and CDR2 is SYDVKM. The CDR3 is 16 residues long. CDR3 loop: CASSSTPPGVRLKLFF. The CDR3 DNA is TGTGCCAGCAGTTCTACACCTCCGGGTGTCCGGTTGAAACTGTTTTTT.

This chain links TRBV21-1 with TRBJ1-6. TRBV21-1 represents a pseudogene. There are 17 residues in the CDR3. The CDR3, as DNA: TGTGCCAGCAGCAAAGTTGGGGGGGCATCCTATAATTCACCCCTCCACTTT. Amino acids: CASSKVGGASYNSPLHF.

V is TRBV27 and J is TRBJ1-1, with TRBD1 matching 8 bases. This CDR3 comprises 14 residues. Germline V gives CDR1 MNHEY, CDR2 SMNVEV (reference sequence). V lost 6 bases to trimming and J lost 7 bases; unmatched junction nucleotides: 10. The CDR3 region has the DNA TGTGCCAGCAGCCTTATCGGGACAGGAGTTGAAGCTTTCTTT. It translates to CASSLIGTGVEAFF.

This clone is a singleton in its sample. The V gene is TRBV18, the J gene TRBJ1-2, with D maybe TRBD1 (6 bases). CDR1 and CDR2 from the germline V gene are KGHSH and LQKENI. V was cut by 3 bases and J by 1 base, with 6 bases left in between. The CDR3 contains 13 residues. The CDR3 coding sequence is TGTGCCAGCTCACCGGACAGTAACTATGGCTACACCTTC. Its protein is CASSPDSNYGYTF.

V gene TRBV14 combines with J gene TRBJ1-5; weak D call: TRBD1 (5 bases). The CDR3 has 15 residues. The germline gives CDR1 SGHDN, CDR2 FVKESK. V gave up 3 bases and J gave up 0 bases, with 9 bases separating them. The CDR3 here is CASSQGQGSNQPQHF. CDR3 sequence (DNA): TGTGCCAGCAGCCAGGGGCAAGGTAGCAATCAGCCCCAGCATTTT.

The rearrangement links TRBV11-2 to TRBJ2-7; 9 nucleotides line up with TRBD1. This CDR3 comprises 16 residues. Unmatched junction bases numbered 9, after V lost 4 bases and J lost 2 bases. In germline, CDR1 is SGHAT, CDR2 FQNNGV. The CDR3 DNA is TGTGCCAGCAGCTCCTATCCGGGACAGGGAACCTACGAGCAGTACTTC. Its protein product is CASSSYPGQGTYEQYF.

This chain links TRBV7-9 with TRBJ2-5, with D possibly being TRBD2 (5 bases). The V gene lost 5 bases and the J gene lost 1 base, with 11 bases spanning the gap. CDR3 length equals 14 residues. Germline V gene sequence: CDR1 SEHNR, CDR2 FQNEAQ (reference sequence). The chain's CDR3 is CASSVDGLQETQYF. In DNA form, the CDR3 reads TGTGCCAGCAGCGTCGACGGACTCCAAGAGACCCAGTACTTC.